This TCR beta chain appears in the sequencing data of a study of cytomegalovirus exposure and HLA in healthy donors. At the level of the study: Among some 400 genotyped donors, around 82% fell in the Caucasian-associated ancestry cluster.

This PCR relied on a set of 60 Vbeta primers and 13 Jbeta primers. Authors' processing steps: An analysis performed later counted around 80 million unique TCR beta chains (roughly 11 million of them shared). Using immunoSEQ multiplex PCR, the repertoire was profiled, and TCRdb retains in-frame clones only, with some absent. That table supplies the V and J calls and clone size; D and trimming were determined from the DNA. The repertoire consists of about 200,000 clones, with around 77% occurring once and the leading ten covering 2.9%. The V gene's germline CDR1 is SQVTM and CDR2 ANQGSEA. The CDR3 contains 11 residues. V shed 7 bases and J shed 3 bases, with 9 bases lying between them.

Sequenced sample: PBMCs. This sequence was found in a woman in her 30s in good health and CMV-seronegative. J is TRBJ1-1 and V is TRBV29-1; possibly TRBD1 for D (5 bases). The CDR3: CSGTYDTEAFF. As DNA, the CDR3 is TGCAGCGGGACATACGACACTGAAGCTTTCTTT. Supplemented by reference TRBV29-1 and TRBJ1-1, the full variable domain reads SAVISQKPSRDICQRGTSLTIQCQVDSQVTMMFWYRQQPGQSLTLIATANQGSEATYESGFVIDKFPISRPNLTFSTLTVSNMSPEDSSIYLCSGTYDTEAFFGQGTRLTVV.